This T cell receptor (beta chain) was sequenced during a study of cytomegalovirus exposure and HLA in healthy donors (dated by TCRdb to 2015 to 2018). In terms of the full investigation: An earlier analysis of approximately 590 of the donors reported about 290 Gb of sequence data and around 120 million unique TCR beta sequences from 150 million to 200 million T cells. Around 320 gigabases of sequencing data and approximately 80 million unique TCR sequences were included in an early release covering around 600 HLA-typed donors. Of the 350 to 450 genotyped donors, approximately 83% fell in the genetic ancestry cluster associated with self-reported Caucasian donors. The aim of the study was to test whether cataloging public T cell receptors could identify signatures of past pathogen exposure. The study profiled the T cell repertoires of hundreds of subjects by immunosequencing and related them to cytomegalovirus serostatus. In addition to the first cohort of around 670 subjects, a separate validation cohort of approximately 130 different subjects was used. To predict cytomegalovirus infection status, the study combined high-throughput TCR immunosequencing, statistical association of individual TCRs with disease status, and machine learning. To study patterns of TCR occurrence, a later analysis re-analyzed previously published TCR beta repertoires from several hundred donors and added high-resolution HLA genotyping. Rather than using new phenotypic data, the later analysis identified candidate immune exposures from TCR beta sequences and from how often those sequences occurred across donors. An earlier analysis of approximately 640 of the donors applied high-throughput TCR beta sequencing to assess whether each TCR beta V gene segment acted as functional or pseudogenic. Donor age, sex, ethnicity and CMV serostatus were compiled together with the repertoire data. Genome-wide SNP genotypes for about 65% of the roughly 700 donors were used in a later genetic analysis, which treated that subset as a discovery cohort. Every discovery cohort repertoire had been produced on one sequencing platform. Both class I and class II loci were covered by HLA typing, at four-digit resolution. The number of typed donors differed by locus: about 620-630 for A, B, C, DRB1 and DQB1; 500 to 550 for DQA1; approximately 600 for DPA1; and some 470 for DPB1. Roughly 5 DR-DQ haplotypes were handled as single units for association and clustering because linkage in the cohort was strong. Among approximately 370 genotyped donors of the cohort, an average of around 250,000 unique TCR beta nucleotide sequences was sequenced per donor, of which about 19% were non-productive. General findings and caveats noted by the study authors: The authors suggested that the approach could potentially be generalized to other disease states and immunological phenotypes. Only TCR beta chains were sequenced in this cohort, and the absence of alpha or paired-chain data limited detectable features. Compared with equally common non-associated chains, HLA-associated TCR beta chains in a later analysis were more clonally expanded and had lower generation probabilities. When HLA alleles, especially DR and DQ, strongly co-occurred, TCR associations were difficult to assign to individual alleles. Because counts were too low, about 18 rarely observed V segments, including chromosome 9 orphons, were excluded from the earlier analysis of around 640 of the donors. A cluster of highly shared sequence variants was judged likely to be a technical artifact of the sequencing pipeline. According to a later analysis, TCR association rates differed among HLA loci, with DRB1 alleles showing the most associated TCRs and HLA-C alleles showing the fewest. An association between a missense DCLRE1C variant and V-gene and J-gene trimming of TCR beta chains was found in a later genetic analysis and replicated in an independent cohort. According to a later genetic analysis, donors in an Asian-associated ancestry cluster had fewer N-insertions in productive TCRs than the approximately 710-donor mean. Some IMGT-functional V segments, including TRBV6-2 and TRBV6-3, could not be told apart with the 87-base-pair reads, so those segments were excluded. The study gave a list of under 200 TCR beta chains associated with cytomegalovirus. The classifier was reported to diagnose cytomegalovirus status with high specificity and sensitivity in both the original and validation cohorts. In a later analysis, several top co-occurrence clusters were reported to appear linked to parvovirus B19, influenza, CMV and Epstein-Barr virus. In an earlier analysis of roughly 500 of the donors, most TCR beta V segments appeared in productive rearrangements about 87% or about 30% of the time, broadly matching IMGT annotations. Immune exposure information for the cohort was limited to CMV serostatus. Because HLA typing was missing for some donors at each locus, association tests included only the typed subset. Most CMV-associated TCR beta chains appeared to be HLA-restricted in a later analysis, and the HLA associations seemed to be driven largely by CMV exposure. A later analysis associated about 17,000 TCR beta sequences with specific HLA alleles at a false discovery rate of 0.05. Linkage disequilibrium might explain the correlated functional status among segregating V segments, but an unknown experimental factor could not be ruled out. A few of the identified cytomegalovirus-associated TCR beta chains were confirmed in vitro to be specific for cytomegalovirus antigens. Roughly uniform sequencing depth across donors was assumed in presence/absence analyses, although this assumption may not hold. A further reported finding was that TCR beta sequences accurately predicted the HLA-A and HLA-B alleles for most subjects in the first cohort. While some public TCRs were present in many individuals, most TCR sequences turned up only very rarely across donors.

The library was made by the immunoSEQ multiplex PCR assay. The multiplex PCR relied on a mix of 60 forward primers for TCR Vbeta segments and 13 reverse primers for TCR Jbeta segments. Amplification of the CDR3 region of rearranged TCR beta genes was performed with a multiplex PCR assay on genomic DNA. The amplified TCR beta libraries were sequenced on the Illumina HiSeq System as 87-base-pair reads. The paper's data handling went like this. A later analysis counted tens of millions of unique TCR beta chains across the 550 to 800 repertoires, and around 9.9 million of these chains were shared by at least two donors. Raw reads were error-corrected and collapsed into unique sequences by a nearest-neighbor algorithm in which closely related sequences were merged to remove PCR and sequencing errors. V, D and J gene segments were assigned by aligning CDR3 sequences to IMGT reference sequences. For a sequence to be retained, at least a six-nucleotide match to both a V gene segment and a J gene segment was required. Rearrangements were called productive when the CDR3 lacked stop codons and stayed in frame with V and J; all others were non-productive. Following IMGT convention, CDR3 was defined as the stretch from the second conserved V-encoded cysteine to the conserved J-encoded phenylalanine. The earlier analysis of fewer than 700 of the donors excluded sequences that lacked an unambiguous match to a single V gene segment. An earlier analysis of almost 600 of the donors classified V segments as functional when productive rearrangements were above 56.7% and as segregating when the standard deviation between donors was above 5%. A statistical classification framework was built for diagnosing cytomegalovirus status from the catalog of TCR beta chain sequences. A later analysis assigned V and J genes by comparing TCR nucleotide sequences with IMGT/GENE-DB human TR gene sequences. A later analysis assigned CDR3 sequences and most-parsimonious VDJ recombination scenarios with the TCRdist pipeline. In a later analysis, each TCR beta chain was defined by its CDR3 amino acid sequence together with its V-gene family, and reads without a unique V-gene family were excluded. A later analysis removed 592 highly shared, low-generation-probability nucleotide sequences to deal with suspected cross-contamination and a sequencing artifact. A later analysis calculated a clonal expansion index for each public chain from normalized within-repertoire ranks of inferred template counts. In a later analysis, generation probabilities were computed using a VDJ recombination model fitted to out-of-frame rearrangements, and the results were checked against IGoR. Hypergeometric tests were used in a later analysis to score TCR-TCR, TCR-HLA and TCR-CMV co-occurrence, with a repertoire-size bias correction applied to the TCR pairs. To estimate false discovery rates, a later analysis permuted the HLA or CMV assignments 20 times. A later analysis grouped co-occurring TCRs with DBSCAN, adding TCRdist sequence similarity when clustering within HLA-allele-positive subsets. Repertoires with fewer than 30,000 or more than 120,000 public chains were left out of co-occurrence clustering, as were five repertoires with anomalous nucleotide sharing. TCRdb obtained this table from immuneACCESS and retained in-frame rearrangements with V and J assigned. These tables miss some clones; where compared with another copy, unresolved V genes account for less than half of the shortfall, and the remainder is unexplained. Clone size and the V and J calls come from that table; the DNA yielded D and trimming. This sample gives around 140,000 clones in total; around 80% of them show up just once. The ten largest make up less than 3% of the sample.

In total, just over 650 healthy bone marrow donors made up the cohort. Cohort members were all nominally healthy when sampled, although unrecorded immune exposures were likely present. The donor tested CMV seronegative and was one of the 352 seronegative cohort members. Every donor gave a peripheral blood sample, and the peripheral blood mononuclear cells from that sample were used for TCR beta sequencing. The Qiagen DNeasy Blood Extraction Kit was used to extract genomic DNA from the blood cell samples. In the case of this clone: Its antigen remains unidentified. No per-base quality is available; no much larger clone lies one base away.

The CDR3 runs 14 amino acids, cysteine and phenylalanine included. Of all the DNA, just the CDR3 is kept, 42 bases in frame from base 1. The germline V gene sets CDR1 to KGHSH and CDR2 to LQKENI. V and J lose 6 bases and 3 bases, and a span of 12 bases separates them. The specimen sequenced was PBMCs. The rearranged segments are TRBV18 and TRBJ1-5, with the D gene not confidently named. This sequence originates from a female donor in good health and CMV-seronegative. The CDR3 has the sequence CASSHGLNNQPQHF. In nucleotides, the sequence is TGTGCCAGCTCCCACGGACTGAACAATCAGCCCCAGCATTTT.